These 17 T cell receptor beta chains were all obtained from the same sample, sequenced in a study of shared clonotypes between healthy human individuals. Clones were sequenced by immunoSEQ multiplex PCR, and TCRdb holds only the in-frame ones, with some missing. The profile shows 600,000 or so clones, around 96% of them singletons. Naive CD8 isolation took CD45RO-negative cells positively selected for CCR7 and excluded terminally differentiated effector memory CD45RA+ cells. The sample taken for sequencing was naive CD8+ T cells sorted from blood. The receptors originated from a woman under 40 in good health.

This clone was seen a handful of times. At the DNA level, this CDR3 is encoded by other sequences in the same sample as well. This chain connects TRBV19 to TRBJ2-7; 11 positions match TRBD2. Unmatched junction bases numbered 1, after V lost 3 bases and J lost 3 bases. CDR1 is LNHDA, CDR2 SQIVND, per germline (reference sequence). This CDR3 is built from 14 residues. The CDR3 sequence: CASSILAGGYEQYF. DNA for the CDR3: TGTGCCAGTAGTATTCTAGCGGGGGGCTACGAGCAGTACTTC.

The chain couples TRBV27 to TRBJ2-1; the match to TRBD2 covers 7 bases. Germline V CDR1 and CDR2: MNHEY, SMNVEV (reference sequence). With V trimmed by 5 bases and J by 4 bases, 11 bases remained unmatched. The CDR3 consists of 16 residues. This CDR3 reads CASSASGGSGYNEQFF. CDR3 nucleotides: TGTGCCAGCAGTGCCTCTGGCGGGAGTGGGTACAATGAGCAGTTCTTC.

Turning to this clone: Different DNA sequences within this sample yield the same CDR3. The DNA for the CDR3 is TGTGCCAGCAGCTTAGTCAGAGGCTACGAGCAGTACTTC. The encoded protein is CASSLVRGYEQYF. The genes are TRBV13 and TRBJ2-7; D ambiguous. The V and J ends lost 1 base and 3 bases respectively, with 7 bases between them. The CDR3 extends over 13 amino acids. Germline lookup yields CDR1 PRHDT and CDR2 FYEKMQ (reference sequence).

The rearrangement joins TRBV11-2 to TRBJ2-3; D gene ambiguous. Per the germline V gene, CDR1 is SGHAT and CDR2 is FQNNGV. The V end was cut by 3 bases, the J end by 2 bases, with 9 bases between. The CDR3 contains 14 residues. CDR3 in amino acids: CASSLVVVTDTQYF. The CDR3 DNA reads TGTGCCAGCAGCTTGGTGGTAGTCACAGATACGCAGTATTTT.

V is TRBV2 and J is TRBJ2-1; a possible D gene is TRBD2 (6 bases). This CDR3 spans 14 amino acids. Trimming stripped 9 bases from V and 1 base from J, with 13 bases between. CDR1 is SNHLY and CDR2 is FYNNEI in the germline V gene. Here the CDR3 DNA reads TGTGCCAGGGGTGAGGGACTGTCCTACAATGAGCAGTTCTTC. Translated: CARGEGLSYNEQFF.

V gene TRBV14 combines with J gene TRBJ2-3; D remains unclear. The CDR3 loop spans 13 amino acids. In germline, CDR1 is SGHDN, CDR2 FVKESK. V was clipped by 4 bases and J by 5 bases, with 10 bases between them. CDR3 protein: CASSRASEDTQYF. CDR3 nucleotide sequence: TGTGCCAGCAGCCGCGCAAGTGAAGATACGCAGTATTTT.

The gene calls are TRBV28 and TRBJ2-7; D is possibly TRBD1 or TRBD2 (5 bases each). The germline CDR1 and CDR2 sequences are MDHEN and SYDVKM. The CDR3 is made up of 14 amino acids. Between the trimmed V and J ends, which lost 5 bases and 2 bases, there was a span of 13 bases. CDR3 sequence reads: CASSTSGATYEQYF. The CDR3 DNA reads TGTGCCAGCAGTACCTCCGGGGCAACCTACGAGCAGTACTTC.

Details on this clone: The same CDR3 can be traced to other DNA sequences in this sample. This chain connects TRBV6-6 to TRBJ1-1; no definite D call. This CDR3 region has 11 residues. Trimming left V 7 bases short and J 1 base short, with 4 bases between. Germline assignment: CDR1 MNHNY and CDR2 SVGAGI (reference sequence). In DNA form, the CDR3 reads TGTGCCAGCACCGAGAACACTGAAGCTTTCTTT. Translating it yields CASTENTEAFF.

This clone was picked up one time. The chain carries TRBV5-6 and TRBJ2-7, with TRBD2 as a possible D gene (7 bases). V was cut by 4 bases and J by 6 bases, with 11 bases left in between. This CDR3 region has 12 residues. CDR1 and CDR2 (germline): SGHDT, YYEEEE. The CDR3, as DNA: TGTGCCAGCAGCCCGGGGGGCATCGAGCAGTACTTC. This encodes CASSPGGIEQYF.

Remarks on this clone: Other DNA sequences in the sample encode the same CDR3. The rearrangement links TRBV27 to TRBJ2-7; D remains unclear. V was clipped by 5 bases and J by 2 bases, with 7 bases between them. This CDR3 comprises 12 residues. CDR1 and CDR2 (germline): MNHEY, SMNVEV (reference sequence). The CDR3 loop reads CASSPGPYEQYF. DNA for the CDR3: TGTGCCAGCAGTCCTGGCCCCTACGAGCAGTACTTC.

The chain carries TRBV9 and TRBJ2-1, with D possibly being TRBD1 (5 bases). Germline CDR1 SGDLS, CDR2 YYNGEE. CDR3 length equals 13 residues. Between the trimmed V and J ends, which lost 4 bases and 8 bases, there was a span of 13 bases. DNA for the CDR3: TGTGCCAGCAGCATGTGGGTAGGGGATGAGCAGTTCTTC. Translated, it gives CASSMWVGDEQFF.

V gene TRBV5-6 combines with J gene TRBJ1-1; 7 bases are a match to TRBD1. Germline assignment: CDR1 SGHDT and CDR2 YYEEEE. V shed 0 bases and J 3 bases; nucleotides not matched to a gene: 5. The CDR3 extends over 15 amino acids. CDR3 sequence: CASSLGGQGDTEAFF. The DNA for the CDR3 is TGTGCCAGCAGCTTGGGTGGGCAGGGGGACACTGAAGCTTTCTTT.

The chain carries TRBV27 and TRBJ2-7, with D possibly TRBD2 on 6 matching bases. Germline-derived CDR1 and CDR2 are MNHEY and SMNVEV (reference sequence). Trimming removed 4 bases from V and 1 base from J, with 14 bases in between. The CDR3 runs to 15 residues. CDR3 in DNA: TGTGCCAGCAGTTCCGTAGGGGAGGCTTCCTACGAGCAGTACTTC. It encodes CASSSVGEASYEQYF.

The V and J genes are TRBV2 and TRBJ1-2; unclear D gene. The V gene lost 7 bases and the J gene lost 3 bases, with 6 bases spanning the gap. This CDR3 is 11 amino acids long. Germline values: CDR1 SNHLY, CDR2 FYNNEI. The CDR3 region has the DNA TGTGCCAGCATGGTCGACTATGGCTACACCTTC. This codes for CASMVDYGYTF.

The chain combines TRBV5-4 with TRBJ2-7, with TRBD2 matching 9 bases. CDR3 length: 15 amino acids. Trimming cost V 0 bases and J 7 bases; bases outside gene matches: 8. Germline loops: CDR1 SGHNT, CDR2 YYREEE (reference sequence). CDR3 in DNA: TGTGCCAGCAGCTTGGCTAGCGGGGTCTCCGGTGAGCAGTACTTC. It specifies CASSLASGVSGEQYF.

The chain couples TRBV19 to TRBJ1-6, with 9 bases fitting TRBD1. Germline-derived CDR1 and CDR2 are LNHDA and SQIVND (reference sequence). The CDR3 consists of 15 residues. Trimming took 2 bases from V and 9 from J; bases not matched to a gene: 5. CDR3 DNA sequence: TGTGCCAGTAGTATAAGCGGGACAGGGACTTCACCCCTCCACTTT. Its translation: CASSISGTGTSPLHF. Full variable domain (remainder filled in from reference TRBV19 and TRBJ1-6): DGGITQSPKYLFRKEGQNVTLSCEQNLNHDAMYWYRQDPGQGLRLIYYSQIVNDFQKGDIAEGYSVSREKKESFPLTVTSAQKNPTAFYLCASSISGTGTSPLHFGNGTRLTVT.

In the case of this clone: Other nucleotide sequences from this sample produce the same CDR3. The V gene is TRBV27, the J gene TRBJ2-7, with TRBD2 matching over 7 bases. Trimming took 3 bases from V and 3 from J; bases not matched to a gene: 5. Germline V gene data show CDR1 as MNHEY and CDR2 as SMNVEV (reference sequence). This CDR3 comprises 14 residues. The CDR3 here is CASSLGSGGYEQYF. CDR3 bases: TGTGCCAGCAGTTTGGGGTCGGGGGGCTACGAGCAGTACTTC.